This T cell receptor beta chain was sequenced for a study of CD8 T cells in ankylosing spondylitis. Libraries for TCR beta were made by quantitative 5'-RACE with molecular barcodes. One entry per CDR3 protein, called by TCRdb with MiXCR from the 5' RACE reads. The data contain approximately 500,000 distinct CDR3 sequences, over 9.5% of them singletons. This clonotype was seen at least ten times. Its target is not known. Study-level points and caveats: Significantly higher representation of disease-linked clones was reported for matched ankylosing spondylitis synovial fluid. Blood of patients with ankylosing spondylitis appeared to be characterized by a TCR beta motif of roughly eight highly homologous variants.

The TCR sequence derives from a male donor with ankylosing spondylitis. Material for sequencing was blood, either unsorted or a sorted T cell fraction (not recorded which).

CDR3 in amino acids: CASSLLSGRASANEQFF. CDR3 DNA: TGTGCCAGCAGTCTACTTAGCGGGAGGGCCTCAGCCAATGAGCAGTTCTTC. The rearrangement uses TRBV25-1 and TRBJ2-1; 11 nucleotides agree with TRBD2. The CDR3 sequence is 17 residues long. J gave up 6 bases and V 5 bases, and 12 bases lay outside the gene matches. The germline CDR1 and CDR2 sequences are MGHDK and SYGVNS.